Sequencing of this T cell receptor (beta chain) was carried out in a study of Graves' ophthalmopathy and Graves' hyperthyroidism. V lost 3 bases and J lost 8, with 13 bases in between. The CDR3 is 13 residues long. The germline V gene encodes CDR1 MNHNS and CDR2 SASEGT. TCR beta CDR3 amplification used RNA transcripts. First-round RT-PCR used HTBI primers; second-round multiplex PCR followed. TCRdb passed the multiplex PCR reads through MiXCR, listing each CDR3 protein once. This table has fewer than 250,000 distinct CDR3 sequences, 25% to 35% appearing once. This clonotype was observed at least ten times.

Sequenced material: peripheral blood. The V and J genes are TRBV6-1 and TRBJ1-2, with a weak D call TRBD1 (6 bases). The sequence was collected from a man between 50 and 59 years old with Graves' ophthalmopathy. In DNA, the CDR3 is TGTGCCAGCAGTGAGTACAGGGTCGGCGGCTACACCTTC. It translates to CASSEYRVGGYTF.